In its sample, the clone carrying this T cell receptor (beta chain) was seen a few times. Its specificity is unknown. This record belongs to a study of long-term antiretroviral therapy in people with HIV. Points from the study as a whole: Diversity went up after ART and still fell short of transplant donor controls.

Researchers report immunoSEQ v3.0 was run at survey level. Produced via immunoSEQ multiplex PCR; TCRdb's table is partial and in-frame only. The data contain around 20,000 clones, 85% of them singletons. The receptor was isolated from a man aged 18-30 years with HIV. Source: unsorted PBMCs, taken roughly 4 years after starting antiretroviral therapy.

The CDR3 bases are TGTGCCAGCAGCCGTGACGGGACTGGGGCCTACGAGCAGTACTTC. Residues: CASSRDGTGAYEQYF. The chain links TRBV6-5 to TRBJ2-7, with a possible D match to TRBD2 (6 bases). V lost 6 bases to trimming and J lost 2 bases, with 17 bases between them. The CDR3 consists of 15 residues. In germline, CDR1 is MNHEY, CDR2 SVGAGI.